The 18 T cell receptor beta chains given below trace back to one sample, sequenced in a study of OX40 agonist ivuxolimab in advanced cancers. This table comes from immunoSEQ multiplex PCR, and its TCRdb copy is limited to in-frame clones, with some not included. This repertoire shows more than 45,000 clones, over 85% found once; its top ten account for around 48%. Sequencing was performed on CD4+ or CD8+ T cells sorted from blood, taken in a trial of the OX40 agonist ivuxolimab. These receptors were taken from an adult with an advanced solid tumor such as melanoma, head and neck, liver or kidney cancer.

The V and J genes are TRBV7-8 and TRBJ1-5, with D maybe TRBD1 (5 bases). CDR1 SGHVS and CDR2 FQNEAQ come from the germline V gene. The germline V and J ends were trimmed by 5 bases and 0 bases, with 14 bases remaining between them. This CDR3 spans 16 amino acids. Here the CDR3 reads CASSRSPGDSNQPQHF. As DNA, the CDR3 is TGTGCCAGCAGCCGATCTCCGGGGGATAGCAATCAGCCCCAGCATTTT.

The rearrangement links TRBV7-8 to TRBJ2-6; a weak D match, TRBD2 (5 bases). Trimming left V 11 bases short and J 0 bases short, with 11 bases between. Germline loops: CDR1 SGHVS, CDR2 FQNEAQ. This CDR3 is built from 14 residues. The chain's CDR3 is CALTGDSGANVLTF. CDR3 coding DNA: TGTGCCCTAACCGGGGACTCTGGGGCCAACGTCCTGACTTTC.

The chain carries TRBV4-1 and TRBJ1-2; TRBD1 matches 10 bases. J was trimmed by 7 bases and V by 0 bases; bases with no gene match: 8. CDR3 length: 16 amino acids. The germline V gene encodes CDR1 MGHRA and CDR2 YSYEKL. The DNA for the CDR3 is TGCGCCAGCAGCCAAGATACGACCGGGACAGGGGTTGGCTACACCTTC. It translates to CASSQDTTGTGVGYTF.

The CDR3 loop reads CASSERTGTLYEQYF. The DNA for the CDR3 is TGTGCCAGCAGCGAGCGGACAGGGACACTCTACGAGCAGTACTTC. The chain couples TRBV7-9 to TRBJ2-7; 8 positions agree with TRBD1. The V segment lost 5 bases and the J segment 3 bases; nucleotides outside the gene matches: 9. There are 15 residues in the CDR3. Germline V lookup: CDR1 SEHNR, CDR2 FQNEAQ (reference sequence).

With regard to this clone: The sample contains more than one DNA sequence encoding this CDR3. The chain joins TRBV9 to TRBJ2-2; D not resolved. Germline CDR1 reads SGDLS; CDR2 reads YYNGEE. V was clipped by 0 bases and J by 5 bases, with 2 bases between them. The CDR3 loop spans 12 amino acids. DNA for the CDR3: TGTGCCAGCAGCGTAGAGACCGGGGAGCTGTTTTTT. Encoded protein: CASSVETGELFF.

CDR3 in DNA: TGTGCCAGCAGCTTAGGACTAGCGGGGGTAGAATTCTATGAGCAGTTCTTC. Encoded protein: CASSLGLAGVEFYEQFF. The genes are TRBV7-6 and TRBJ2-1; 12 bases are shared with TRBD2. The CDR3 runs to 17 residues. From germline, CDR1 is SGHVS and CDR2 FNYEAQ. The trim removed 1 base at V and 8 bases at J, leaving 9 bases unmatched.

This clone was found once. V gene TRBV4-3 combines with J gene TRBJ1-6, with D perhaps TRBD1 (5 bases). The CDR3 runs to 18 residues. CDR1 is LGHNA and CDR2 is YSLEER in the germline V gene. The germline V and J ends were trimmed by 0 bases and 9 bases, with 21 bases remaining between them. For the CDR3, the DNA is TGCGCCAGCAGCCAAGATTCGGGGGGGTTAACGCTAGGTTCACCCCTCCACTTT. Its translation: CASSQDSGGLTLGSPLHF.

This clone was observed once. V is TRBV30 and J is TRBJ2-7; possible D gene TRBD2, 5 bases. V gave up 5 bases and J gave up 6 bases, with 17 bases separating them. The CDR3 is made up of 13 amino acids. Looked up from germline, CDR1 is GTSNPN and CDR2 is SVGIG (reference sequence). The CDR3 sequence: CAWGIGGPGEQYF. The CDR3 bases are TGTGCCTGGGGGATAGGAGGTCCGGGCGAGCAGTACTTC. Full variable domain (rest looked up from reference TRBV30 and TRBJ2-7): SQTIHQWPATLVQPVGSPLSLECTVEGTSNPNLYWYRQAAGRGLQLLFYSVGIGQISSEVPQNLSASRPQDRQFILSSKKLLLSDSGFYLCAWGIGGPGEQYFGPGTRLTVT.

This clone was detected once. The chain combines TRBV13 with TRBJ2-6; D is ambiguous. This CDR3 region has 18 residues. Per germline, CDR1 PRHDT and CDR2 FYEKMQ (reference sequence). Between the trimmed V and J ends, which lost 0 bases and 0 bases, there was a span of 12 bases. CDR3: CASSLGVEDLSGANVLTF. CDR3 bases: TGTGCCAGCAGCTTAGGGGTTGAGGACCTCTCTGGGGCCAACGTCCTGACTTTC.

The gene calls are TRBV2 and TRBJ2-5; 12 nucleotides agree with TRBD2. The J segment lost 5 bases and the V segment lost 0 bases, leaving 16 bases of the junction unmatched. The CDR3 covers 20 residues. Germline values: CDR1 SNHLY, CDR2 FYNNEI. DNA of the CDR3: TGTGCCAGCAGTGAAGCCGAGTCTGGGCTAGCGGGGGGGCCGGGGGAGACCCAGTACTTC. Its protein product is CASSEAESGLAGGPGETQYF.

The chain combines TRBV7-6 with TRBJ1-3; D gene unclear. The CDR3 has 14 residues. Between the trimmed V and J ends, which lost 5 bases and 3 bases, there was a span of 11 bases. Germline-derived CDR1 and CDR2 are SGHVS and FNYEAQ. In DNA form, the CDR3 reads TGTGCCAGCAGCCCCCTGTCGCTTGGAAACACCATATATTTT. As protein: CASSPLSLGNTIYF.

The gene calls are TRBV7-6 and TRBJ2-3, with D unresolved. The CDR3 length is 15 residues. Germline CDR1 reads SGHVS; CDR2 reads FNYEAQ. The germline V and J ends were trimmed by 1 base and 2 bases, with 10 bases remaining between them. CDR3 sequence: CASSLVGSFTDTQYF. CDR3 in DNA: TGTGCCAGCAGCTTAGTGGGCAGTTTCACAGATACGCAGTATTTT.

The CDR3 sequence is CASSSRTSTYEQYF. The CDR3 DNA follows: TGTGCCAGCAGTTCCCGGACTAGCACCTACGAGCAGTACTTC. The genes are TRBV6-1 and TRBJ2-7, with TRBD2 matching over 8 bases. This CDR3 is 14 amino acids long. The germline CDR1 and CDR2 sequences are MNHNS and SASEGT. After removal of 5 bases from V and 2 bases from J, the junction contained 5 bases not matched to a gene.

V and J are TRBV30 and TRBJ2-7; D ambiguous. Trimming pared 0 bases from V and 1 base from J, leaving 16 bases between. The CDR3 has 16 amino acids. CDR1 and CDR2 from the germline V gene are GTSNPN and SVGIG (reference sequence). This chain's CDR3 is CAWSVPFGGDSYEQYF. The DNA for the CDR3 is TGTGCCTGGAGTGTTCCTTTCGGCGGAGATTCCTACGAGCAGTACTTC.

V gene TRBV7-8 combines with J gene TRBJ2-3; D remains ambiguous. V lost 2 bases, J lost 8 bases, and 5 bases lay in between. CDR1 and CDR2 (germline): SGHVS, FQNEAQ. This CDR3 contains 11 residues. CDR3 nucleotide sequence: TGTGCCAGCAGCTTATCGTTTACGCAGTATTTT. Translated: CASSLSFTQYF.

The CDR3: CASQGGGADTQYF. The CDR3 region has the DNA TGTGCCAGCCAAGGTGGAGGGGCAGATACGCAGTATTTT. The rearrangement links TRBV19 to TRBJ2-3; D may be TRBD2 (6 bases). CDR1 and CDR2 from the germline V gene are LNHDA and SQIVND (reference sequence). This CDR3 spans 13 amino acids. Trimming removed 9 bases at V and 4 bases at J, with 14 bases between.

The chain combines TRBV27 with TRBJ2-7, with TRBD2 matching over 7 bases. The junction had 8 bases not matched to a gene; V was cut back by 3 bases and J by 0 bases. In germline, CDR1 is MNHEY, CDR2 SMNVEV (reference sequence). The CDR3 length is 16 residues. The CDR3 DNA reads TGTGCCAGCAGTTTGGGGGGGGACGGGGTCTCCTACGAGCAGTACTTC. Translated, it gives CASSLGGDGVSYEQYF.

This chain links TRBV27 with TRBJ2-7, with 8 nucleotides matching TRBD2. The germline V gene encodes CDR1 MNHEY and CDR2 SMNVEV (reference sequence). After removal of 5 bases from V and 3 bases from J, the junction contained 9 bases not matched to a gene. The CDR3 covers 15 residues. The CDR3 DNA reads as TGTGCCAGCAGTCTAAGCCCGGGACTAGGCTACGAGCAGTACTTC. Its translation: CASSLSPGLGYEQYF.